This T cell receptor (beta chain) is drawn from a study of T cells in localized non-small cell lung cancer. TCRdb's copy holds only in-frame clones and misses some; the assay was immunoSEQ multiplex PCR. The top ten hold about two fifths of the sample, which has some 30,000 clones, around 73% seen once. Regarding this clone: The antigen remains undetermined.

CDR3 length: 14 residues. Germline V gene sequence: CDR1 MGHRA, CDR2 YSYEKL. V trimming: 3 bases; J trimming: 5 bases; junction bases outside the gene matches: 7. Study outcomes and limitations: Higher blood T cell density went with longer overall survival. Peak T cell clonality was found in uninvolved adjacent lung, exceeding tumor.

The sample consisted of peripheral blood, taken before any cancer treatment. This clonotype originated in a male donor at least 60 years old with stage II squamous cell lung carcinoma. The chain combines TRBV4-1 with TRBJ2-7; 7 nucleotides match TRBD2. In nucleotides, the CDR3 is TGCGCCAGCAGCCAGTGGACTAGGGAAAACGAGCAGTACTTC. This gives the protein CASSQWTRENEQYF.